What follows are 25 T cell receptor beta chains derived from one specimen sequenced in a study of lymphopenia after photon versus proton radiotherapy. Method: immunoSEQ multiplex PCR; TCRdb's copy keeps in-frame clones and lacks some. The data contain 60,000 or so clones, 86% of them singletons. The source material was peripheral blood, sampled from a patient treated with photon-based radiotherapy. Receptor source: a man in his forties with gastric cancer.

V and J are TRBV25-1 and TRBJ2-7; no clear D gene. Germline assignment: CDR1 MGHDK and CDR2 SYGVNS. V lost 1 base and J 0 bases, leaving 10 bases between the germline ends. The CDR3 runs to 15 residues. CDR3 residues: CASSESGSRSYEQYF. The DNA for the CDR3 is TGTGCCAGCAGTGAATCAGGTTCTCGCTCCTACGAGCAGTACTTC.

This rearrangement joins TRBV6-5 to TRBJ1-1; D might be TRBD1 (5 bases). This CDR3 has 16 residues. Trimming removed 4 bases from V and 0 bases from J, with 15 bases in between. Germline V gives CDR1 MNHEY, CDR2 SVGAGI. As DNA, the CDR3 is TGTGCCAGCAGTTCAGACCCAGGGATCATGAACACTGAAGCTTTCTTT. It is translated as CASSSDPGIMNTEAFF.

This chain links TRBV4-1 with TRBJ1-1; tentative D call: TRBD1 (6 bases). V shed 0 bases and J shed 7 bases, with 12 bases lying between them. This CDR3 contains 14 residues. Germline values: CDR1 MGHRA, CDR2 YSYEKL. The CDR3 loop reads CASSQERQVSEAFF. The CDR3 DNA sequence: TGCGCCAGCAGCCAAGAGCGACAGGTTAGTGAAGCTTTCTTT.

The chain has TRBV5-8 and TRBJ1-1, with D unresolved. The germline gives CDR1 SGHTS, CDR2 YDEGEE. This CDR3 is 15 amino acids long. The ends were cut back, 0 bases at V and 1 base at J, with 10 bases in the middle. In nucleotides, the CDR3 is TGTGCCAGCAGCTTGGGGTCGCGAAGGAACACTGAAGCTTTCTTT. Its translation is CASSLGSRRNTEAFF.

The rearrangement uses TRBV7-3 and TRBJ2-3; tentative D call: TRBD2 (5 bases). There are 13 residues in the CDR3. Germline values: CDR1 SGHTA, CDR2 FQGTGA. The ends were cut back, 5 bases at V and 4 bases at J, with 10 bases in the middle. The CDR3 spells CASSTPGADTQYF. In DNA, the CDR3 is TGTGCCAGCAGCACTCCCGGGGCAGATACGCAGTATTTT.

The genes are TRBV19 and TRBJ1-1, with D hard to call. Trimming stripped 4 bases from V and 0 bases from J, with 6 bases between. Germline lookup yields CDR1 LNHDA and CDR2 SQIVND (reference sequence). The CDR3 has 13 amino acids. The CDR3: CASSTKLNTEAFF. CDR3 sequence (DNA): TGTGCCAGTAGTACTAAACTGAACACTGAAGCTTTCTTT.

V and J are TRBV7-9 and TRBJ2-7, with 9 bases matching TRBD1. J was trimmed by 5 bases and V by 3 bases; bases with no gene match: 11. The length of the CDR3 is 16 residues. Germline-derived CDR1 and CDR2 are SEHNR and FQNEAQ (reference sequence). The CDR3 is CASSFPWDRELNEQYF. The CDR3 DNA reads TGTGCCAGCAGCTTCCCTTGGGACAGGGAGTTGAACGAGCAGTACTTC.

The gene calls are TRBV29-1 and TRBJ2-5, with 7 bases fitting TRBD1. The germline gives CDR1 SQVTM, CDR2 ANQGSEA. Trimming cost V 4 bases and J 2 bases; bases outside gene matches: 7. This CDR3 is 14 amino acids long. CDR3 sequence reads: CSVAVGTVQETQYF. CDR3 in DNA: TGCAGCGTTGCGGTAGGGACAGTTCAAGAGACCCAGTACTTC. Combining the CDR3 with reference TRBV29-1 and TRBJ2-5 gives the whole variable domain SAVISQKPSRDICQRGTSLTIQCQVDSQVTMMFWYRQQPGQSLTLIATANQGSEATYESGFVIDKFPISRPNLTFSTLTVSNMSPEDSSIYLCSVAVGTVQETQYFGPGTRLLVL.

The gene calls are TRBV4-1 and TRBJ1-5; 9 nucleotides line up with TRBD1. The CDR3 runs 15 residues. Per the germline V gene, CDR1 is MGHRA and CDR2 is YSYEKL. J was trimmed by 6 bases and V by 3 bases; bases with no gene match: 6. The CDR3 coding sequence is TGCGCCAGCAGCCAGGGGGACAGGGAGGCTCAGCCCCAGCATTTT. This codes for CASSQGDREAQPQHF.

This clone occurred once. The V and J genes are TRBV29-1 and TRBJ2-7; TRBD1 aligns across 7 bases. Germline CDR1 reads SQVTM; CDR2 reads ANQGSEA. V dropped 4 bases and J dropped 0; count of bases not matched to a gene: 6. This CDR3 is built from 14 residues. CDR3 region: CSVADRASSYEQYF. CDR3 DNA sequence: TGCAGCGTTGCCGACAGGGCCAGCTCCTACGAGCAGTACTTC.

The gene calls are TRBV12-5 and TRBJ1-1; 8 bases line up with TRBD1. The CDR3 loop spans 18 amino acids. Germline loops: CDR1 LGHNT, CDR2 FRNRAP. V lost 5 bases to trimming and J lost 5 bases; unmatched junction nucleotides: 19. The CDR3 loop is CASGPGKGQGAQGTEAFF. The CDR3 nucleotides are TGTGCTAGTGGTCCGGGAAAAGGGCAGGGGGCGCAGGGTACTGAAGCTTTCTTT.

The rearrangement links TRBV9 to TRBJ1-2; TRBD1 might be the D (5 bases). The germline V gene has CDR1 SGDLS and CDR2 YYNGEE. V was shortened by 0 bases and J by 8 bases, with 14 bases between the two germline ends. The CDR3 is 14 residues long. The CDR3 protein is CASSVGGEATGYTF. The CDR3 DNA is TGTGCCAGCAGCGTAGGGGGGGAGGCAACGGGCTACACCTTC. The whole variable domain, remainder taken from reference TRBV9 and TRBJ1-2, is DSGVTQTPKHLITATGQRVTLRCSPRSGDLSVYWYQQSLDQGLQFLIQYYNGEERAKGNILERFSAQQFPDLHSELNLSSLELGDSALYFCASSVGGEATGYTFGSGTRLTVV.

This chain links TRBV7-9 with TRBJ1-1; D is unresolved. Per germline, CDR1 SEHNR and CDR2 FQNEAQ (reference sequence). The CDR3 is made up of 13 amino acids. Trimming left V 1 base short and J 6 bases short, with 9 bases between. The CDR3 nucleotides read TGTGCCAGCAGCTTAGACGAGAGACCTGAAGCTTTCTTT. The encoded protein is CASSLDERPEAFF.

The chain uses TRBV6-6 and TRBJ1-5; 10 nucleotides match TRBD1. Trimming took 4 bases from V and 5 from J; bases not matched to a gene: 2. The CDR3 sequence is 14 residues long. Germline lookup yields CDR1 MNHNY and CDR2 SVGAGI (reference sequence). CDR3 bases: TGTGCCAGCAGTTTAGGACAGGGGGATCAGCCCCAGCATTTT. It is translated as CASSLGQGDQPQHF.

V usage is TRBV7-9 and J usage is TRBJ2-1; the match to TRBD2 covers 7 bases. The germline V gene has CDR1 SEHNR and CDR2 FQNEAQ (reference sequence). This CDR3 is 15 amino acids long. Trimming at V came to 1 base and at J to 10 bases, leaving 10 bases not matched to a gene. The CDR3 region has the DNA TGTGCCAGCAGCTTAGATCGTCTAGCGGTCCGAGAGCAGTTCTTC. Translating gives CASSLDRLAVREQFF.

The table lists this clone with a count of one. V usage is TRBV27 and J usage is TRBJ2-1; either TRBD1 or TRBD2 may fit D (5 bases each). Per germline, CDR1 MNHEY and CDR2 SMNVEV (reference sequence). The CDR3 loop spans 13 amino acids. V was trimmed by 7 bases and J by 11 bases, leaving 18 bases between them. The CDR3 DNA is TGTGCCAGCACCACAGAGGGGAGACCCCAGCAGTTCTTC. It yields the protein CASTTEGRPQQFF.

The rearrangement joins TRBV5-1 to TRBJ2-7, with 7 nucleotides matching TRBD1. The junction had 11 bases not matched to a gene; V was cut back by 4 bases and J by 7 bases. This CDR3 has 14 residues. Germline CDR1 and CDR2: SGHRS and YFSETQ. For the CDR3, the DNA is TGCGCCAGCAGCGGATCGGGACAGCCGGGTGAGCAGTACTTC. Amino acids: CASSGSGQPGEQYF.

The chain joins TRBV7-2 to TRBJ1-1; D gene uncertain. There are 13 residues in the CDR3. V was pared by 0 bases and J by 6 bases, with 8 bases between. The germline CDR1 and CDR2 sequences are SGHTA and FQGNSA. Here the CDR3 DNA reads TGTGCCAGCAGCTTAGCACGGATAGCTGAAGCTTTCTTT. The encoded protein is CASSLARIAEAFF. The full variable domain, its missing parts supplied by reference TRBV7-2 and TRBJ1-1, is GAGVSQSPSNKVTEKGKDVELRCDPISGHTALYWYRQSLGQGLEFLIYFQGNSAPDKSGLPSDRFSAERTGGSVSTLTIQRTQQEDSAVYLCASSLARIAEAFFGQGTRLTVV.

This clone was counted once. V gene TRBV5-6 combines with J gene TRBJ2-1; D gene uncertain. This CDR3 is 15 amino acids long. Germline assignment: CDR1 SGHDT and CDR2 YYEEEE. The V and J ends lost 3 bases and 6 bases respectively, with 16 bases between them. The CDR3 coding sequence is TGTGCCAGCAGCTCCGGACCCGATTTGGGCAATGAGCAGTTCTTC. Translation: CASSSGPDLGNEQFF. The full variable domain, its missing parts supplied by reference TRBV5-6 and TRBJ2-1, is DAGVTQSPTHLIKTRGQQVTLRCSPKSGHDTVSWYQQALGQGPQFIFQYYEEEERQRGNFPDRFSGHQFPNYSSELNVNALLLGDSALYLCASSSGPDLGNEQFFGPGTRLTVL.

This clone was detected a few times. This chain joins TRBV27 and TRBJ2-3; D gene ambiguous. The V gene lost 0 bases and the J gene lost 1 base, with 14 bases spanning the gap. Germline V gives CDR1 MNHEY, CDR2 SMNVEV (reference sequence). CDR3 length equals 17 residues. Here the CDR3 reads CASSLSNNDWGTDTQYF. CDR3 in DNA: TGTGCCAGCAGTTTATCGAATAATGATTGGGGCACAGATACGCAGTATTTT.

The chain joins TRBV13 to TRBJ2-5; possibly TRBD2 for D (5 bases). The J call may be incorrect, as the DNA end agrees better with TRBJ2-7. This CDR3 is built from 12 residues. In germline, CDR1 is PRHDT, CDR2 FYEKMQ (reference sequence). DNA for the CDR3: TGTGCCAGCAGACAGACCGGGAACGAGCAGTACTTC. This translates into CASRQTGNEQYF.

This chain connects TRBV7-8 to TRBJ1-4; possibly TRBD1 for D (6 bases). Per the germline V gene, CDR1 is SGHVS and CDR2 is FQNEAQ. Deletions cut 6 bases from V and 14 bases from J, with 16 bases between. CDR3 length: 12 residues. CDR3 sequence reads: CASSWDQGGLFF. CDR3 nucleotides: TGTGCCAGCAGTTGGGATCAAGGGGGGCTGTTTTTT. The variable domain in full, completed from reference TRBV7-8 and TRBJ1-4, reads GAGVSQSPRYKVAKRGQDVALRCDPISGHVSLFWYQQALGQGPEFLTYFQNEAQLDKSGLPSDRFFAERPEGSVSTLKIQRTQQEDSAVYLCASSWDQGGLFFGSGTQLSVL.

The chain's CDR3 is CASSLRAQEAFF. CDR3 sequence (DNA): TGTGCCAGCAGCTTACGTGCCCAGGAAGCTTTCTTT. The chain couples TRBV7-9 to TRBJ1-1; D call uncertain. Trimming cost V 2 bases and J 8 bases, with 9 bases left between them. This CDR3 contains 12 residues. From germline, CDR1 is SEHNR and CDR2 FQNEAQ (reference sequence).

V gene TRBV9 combines with J gene TRBJ1-2, with unresolved D. This CDR3 spans 13 amino acids. The germline CDR1 and CDR2 sequences are SGDLS and YYNGEE. Deletions cut 4 bases from V and 4 bases from J, with 11 bases between. As DNA, the CDR3 is TGTGCCAGCAGCTTACCGGGGAGCTATGGCTACACCTTC. Translating it yields CASSLPGSYGYTF.

This CDR3 reads CASSSGGNQPQHF. The DNA of the CDR3 is TGTGCCAGCAGCTCAGGCGGAAATCAGCCCCAGCATTTT. J is TRBJ1-5 and V is TRBV7-2; no reliable D call. The CDR3 spans 13 residues. Germline CDR1 reads SGHTA; CDR2 reads FQGNSA. V lost 4 bases and J 4 bases, leaving 8 bases between the germline ends.